This T cell receptor (beta chain) was sequenced for a study of blood T cell repertoires in COVID-19. Looking at the study overall: Some COVID-19 samples were acute and others convalescent; all came from the United States, Italy and Spain.

This CDR3 has 14 amino acids. Between the trimmed V and J ends, which lost 5 bases and 7 bases, there was a span of 12 bases. Germline-derived CDR1 and CDR2 are MNHEY and SVGEGT. Profiled with immunoSEQ multiplex PCR; TCRdb holds only in-frame clones, not every one. The table lists roughly 670,000 clones, 80% to 90% of them singletons, with about 0.26% in the top ten. The sample comprised peripheral blood. This TCR was sampled from a woman younger than 30 with acute or convalescent COVID-19. V and J are TRBV6-2 or TRBV6-3 and TRBJ1-6; D is possibly TRBD1 (6 bases). CDR3 loop: CASSNGGLNSPLHF. The DNA of the CDR3 is TGTGCCAGCAGTAATGGGGGCCTGAATTCACCCCTCCACTTT.